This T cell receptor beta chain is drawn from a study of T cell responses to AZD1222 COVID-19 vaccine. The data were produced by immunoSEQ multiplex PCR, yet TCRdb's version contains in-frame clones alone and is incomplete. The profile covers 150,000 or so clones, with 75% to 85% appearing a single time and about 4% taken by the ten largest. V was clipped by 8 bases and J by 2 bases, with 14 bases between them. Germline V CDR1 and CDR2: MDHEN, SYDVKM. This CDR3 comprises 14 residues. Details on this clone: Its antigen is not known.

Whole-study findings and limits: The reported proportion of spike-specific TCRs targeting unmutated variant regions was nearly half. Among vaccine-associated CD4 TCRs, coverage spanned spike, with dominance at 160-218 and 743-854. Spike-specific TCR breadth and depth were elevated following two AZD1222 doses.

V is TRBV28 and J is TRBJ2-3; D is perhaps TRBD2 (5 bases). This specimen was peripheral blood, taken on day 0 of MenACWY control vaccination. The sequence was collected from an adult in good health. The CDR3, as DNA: TGTGCCAGCCAGAAGGGAGACCACACAGATACGCAGTATTTT. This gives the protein CASQKGDHTDTQYF.